This T cell receptor beta chain was sequenced in a study of blood T cells in healthy people across ages. Using a J-beta primer mix together with a sample-barcoded 5' primer, a second PCR was run for roughly 6 to 11 cycles. Individual samples furnished no less than 2.5 million CDR3-containing paired-end reads apiece. MiXCR was run by TCRdb on the 5' RACE reads, yielding one entry per CDR3 protein. This table holds approximately 800,000 distinct CDR3 sequences, about 34% found once. This clonotype was recorded a few times. The antigen remains undetermined. Study conclusions and caveats: A strong correlation was found between TCR beta diversity and the percentage of naive T cells. Aged donors had fewer naive CD4+ cells and lower diversity than long-lived donors. Conclusively comparing naive with antigen-experienced cells was impossible with unsorted PBMCs.

This CDR3 spans 15 amino acids. After removal of 1 base from V and 3 bases from J, the junction contained 3 bases not matched to a gene. Germline V lookup: CDR1 SGHAT, CDR2 FQNNGV. The specimen sequenced was blood. The gene calls are TRBV11-2 and TRBJ1-2; 9 bases agree with TRBD1. This sequence was found in a man aged 18 to 30 in good health. CDR3 amino acids: CASSLGTGEDYGYTF. CDR3 sequence (DNA): TGTGCCAGCAGCTTAGGGACAGGGGAAGACTATGGCTACACCTTC.